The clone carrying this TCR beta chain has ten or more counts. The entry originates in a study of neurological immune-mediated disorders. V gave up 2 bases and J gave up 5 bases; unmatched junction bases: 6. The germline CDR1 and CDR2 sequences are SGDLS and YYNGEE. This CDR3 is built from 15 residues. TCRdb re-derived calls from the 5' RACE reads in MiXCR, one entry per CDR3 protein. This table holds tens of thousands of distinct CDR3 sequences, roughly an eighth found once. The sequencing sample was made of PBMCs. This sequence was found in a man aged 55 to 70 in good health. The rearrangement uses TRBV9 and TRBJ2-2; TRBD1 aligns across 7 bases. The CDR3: CASSVQTGVTGELFF. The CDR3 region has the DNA TGTGCCAGCAGCGTCCAAACAGGGGTGACCGGGGAGCTGTTTTTT.